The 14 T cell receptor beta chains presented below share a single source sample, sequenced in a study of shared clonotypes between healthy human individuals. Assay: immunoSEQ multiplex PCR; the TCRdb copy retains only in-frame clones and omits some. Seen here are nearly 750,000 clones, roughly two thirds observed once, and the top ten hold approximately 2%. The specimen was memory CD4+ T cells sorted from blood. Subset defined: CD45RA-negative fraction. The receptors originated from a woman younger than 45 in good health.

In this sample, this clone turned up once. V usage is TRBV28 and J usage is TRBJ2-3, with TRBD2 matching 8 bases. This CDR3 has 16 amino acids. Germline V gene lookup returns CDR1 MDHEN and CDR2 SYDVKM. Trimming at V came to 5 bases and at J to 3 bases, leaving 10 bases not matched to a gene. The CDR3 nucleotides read TGTGCCAGCAGTGAGATTTTAGCGGGACCGACAGATACGCAGTATTTT. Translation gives CASSEILAGPTDTQYF. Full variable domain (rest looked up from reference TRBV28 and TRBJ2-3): DVKVTQSSRYLVKRTGEKVFLECVQDMDHENMFWYRQDPGLGLRLIYFSYDVKMKEKGDIPEGYSVSREKKERFSLILESASTNQTSMYLCASSEILAGPTDTQYFGPGTRLTVL.

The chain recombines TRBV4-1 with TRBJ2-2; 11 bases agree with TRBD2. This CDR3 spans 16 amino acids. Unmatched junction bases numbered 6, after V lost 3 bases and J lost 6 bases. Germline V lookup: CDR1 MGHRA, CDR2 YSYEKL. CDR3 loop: CASSQVLAGVSGELFF. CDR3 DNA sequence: TGCGCCAGCAGCCAGGTACTAGCGGGAGTCTCCGGGGAGCTGTTTTTT.

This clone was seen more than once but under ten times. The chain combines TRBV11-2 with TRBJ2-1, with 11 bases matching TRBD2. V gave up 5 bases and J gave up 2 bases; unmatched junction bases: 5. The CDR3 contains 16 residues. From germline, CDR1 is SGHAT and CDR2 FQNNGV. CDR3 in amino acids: CASSEGLAGPYNEQFF. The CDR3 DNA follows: TGTGCCAGCAGCGAAGGACTAGCGGGCCCCTACAATGAGCAGTTCTTC.

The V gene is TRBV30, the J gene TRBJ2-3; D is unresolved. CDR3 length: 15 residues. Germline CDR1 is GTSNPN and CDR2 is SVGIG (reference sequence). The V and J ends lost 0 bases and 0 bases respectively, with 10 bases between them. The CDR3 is CAWSVGQASTDTQYF. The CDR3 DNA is TGTGCCTGGAGTGTAGGTCAGGCTAGCACAGATACGCAGTATTTT.

CDR3 sequence (DNA): TGTGCCAGCAGCTTACTTGGTGAGAATCAGCCCCAGCATTTT. Its protein is CASSLLGENQPQHF. V is TRBV7-9 and J is TRBJ1-5; D gene ambiguous. Trimming removed 2 bases at V and 4 bases at J, with 9 bases between. Per the germline V gene, CDR1 is SEHNR and CDR2 is FQNEAQ (reference sequence). This CDR3 spans 14 amino acids.

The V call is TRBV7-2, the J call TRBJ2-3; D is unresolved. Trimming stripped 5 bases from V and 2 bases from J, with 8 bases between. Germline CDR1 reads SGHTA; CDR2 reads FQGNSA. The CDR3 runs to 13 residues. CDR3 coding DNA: TGTGCCAGCAGCACCTGGACCACAGATACGCAGTATTTT. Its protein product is CASSTWTTDTQYF.

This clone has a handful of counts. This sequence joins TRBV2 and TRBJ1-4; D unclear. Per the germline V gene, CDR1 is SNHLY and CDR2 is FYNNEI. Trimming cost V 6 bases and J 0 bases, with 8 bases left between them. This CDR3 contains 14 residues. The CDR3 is CASRLQPTNEKLFF. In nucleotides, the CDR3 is TGTGCCAGCAGATTACAGCCAACTAATGAAAAACTGTTTTTT. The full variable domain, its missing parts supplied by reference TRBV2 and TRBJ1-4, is EPEVTQTPSHQVTQMGQEVILRCVPISNHLYFYWYRQILGQKVEFLVSFYNNEISEKSEIFDDQFSVERPDGSNFTLKIRSTKLEDSAMYFCASRLQPTNEKLFFGSGTQLSVL.

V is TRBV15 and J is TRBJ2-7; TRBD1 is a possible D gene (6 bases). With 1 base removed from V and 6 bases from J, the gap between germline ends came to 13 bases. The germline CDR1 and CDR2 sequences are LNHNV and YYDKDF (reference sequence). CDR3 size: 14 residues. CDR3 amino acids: CATSRAGQFREQYF. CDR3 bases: TGTGCCACCAGCAGAGCAGGACAGTTCCGCGAGCAGTACTTC.

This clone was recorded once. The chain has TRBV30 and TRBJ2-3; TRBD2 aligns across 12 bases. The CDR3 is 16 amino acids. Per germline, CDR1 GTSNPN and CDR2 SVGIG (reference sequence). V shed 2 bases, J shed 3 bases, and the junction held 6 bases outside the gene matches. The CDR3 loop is CAWSRVTSGSTDTQYF. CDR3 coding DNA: TGTGCCTGGAGTCGGGTGACTAGCGGGAGTACAGATACGCAGTATTTT.

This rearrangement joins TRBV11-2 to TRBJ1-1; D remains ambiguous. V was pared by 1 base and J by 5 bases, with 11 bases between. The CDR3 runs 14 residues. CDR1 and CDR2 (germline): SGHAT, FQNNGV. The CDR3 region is CASSLVPDGTEAFF. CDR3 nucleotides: TGTGCCAGCAGCTTAGTTCCGGATGGGACTGAAGCTTTCTTT. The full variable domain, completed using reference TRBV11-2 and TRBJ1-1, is EAGVAQSPRYKIIEKRQSVAFWCNPISGHATLYWYQQILGQGPKLLIQFQNNGVVDDSQLPKDRFSAERLKGVDSTLKIQPAKLEDSAVYLCASSLVPDGTEAFFGQGTRLTVV.

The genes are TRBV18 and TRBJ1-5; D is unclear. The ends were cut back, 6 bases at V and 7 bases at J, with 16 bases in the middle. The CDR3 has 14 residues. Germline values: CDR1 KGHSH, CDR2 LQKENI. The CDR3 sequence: CASSSTGSAQPQHF. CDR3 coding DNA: TGTGCCAGCTCGTCAACGGGTTCGGCGCAGCCCCAGCATTTT.

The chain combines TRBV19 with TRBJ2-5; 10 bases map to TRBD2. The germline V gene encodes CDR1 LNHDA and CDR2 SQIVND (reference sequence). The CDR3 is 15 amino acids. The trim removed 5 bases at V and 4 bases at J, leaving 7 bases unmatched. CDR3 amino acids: CASSPSLAGLETQYF. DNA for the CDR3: TGTGCCAGTAGTCCATCACTAGCGGGGTTAGAGACCCAGTACTTC.

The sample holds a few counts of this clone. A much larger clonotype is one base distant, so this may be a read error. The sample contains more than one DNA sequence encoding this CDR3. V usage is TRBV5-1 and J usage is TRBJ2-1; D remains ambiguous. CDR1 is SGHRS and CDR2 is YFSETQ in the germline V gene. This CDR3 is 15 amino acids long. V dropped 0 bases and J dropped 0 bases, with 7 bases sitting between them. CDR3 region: CASSLDSNSYNEQFF. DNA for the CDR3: TGCGCCAGCAGCTTGGACAGCAACTCCTACAATGAGCAGTTCTTC.

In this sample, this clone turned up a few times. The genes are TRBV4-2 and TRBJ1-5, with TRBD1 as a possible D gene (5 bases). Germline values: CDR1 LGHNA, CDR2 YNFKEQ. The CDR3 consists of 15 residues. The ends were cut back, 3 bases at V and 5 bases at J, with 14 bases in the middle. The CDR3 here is CASSQSGLPDQPQHF. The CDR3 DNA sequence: TGTGCCAGCAGCCAGTCGGGACTCCCCGATCAGCCCCAGCATTTT.